The sequence of this TCR beta chain was determined in a study of CD4+ T cells in melanoma. Points from the study as a whole: Reportedly, melanoma neoantigen-specific CD4+ T cells showed varied differentiation states.

The repertoire was sequenced with immunoSEQ multiplex PCR; TCRdb's copy has only in-frame clones and lacks some. Of more than 15,000 clones in the sample, around 77% were seen once. This clone appeared once. Its target is unknown. The length of the CDR3 is 14 residues. Looked up from germline, CDR1 is SQVTM and CDR2 is ANQGSEA. The germline V and J ends were trimmed by 2 bases and 9 bases, with 18 bases remaining between them. The sample comprised cells from a culture (not recorded whether cultured in vitro). The sequence came from a human donor with melanoma. V and J are TRBV29-1 and TRBJ2-3, with no clear D. CDR3 in amino acids: CSVESSVALRTQYF. Written as DNA, the CDR3 is TGCAGCGTTGAAAGCAGCGTCGCGCTAAGGACGCAGTATTTT.